This T cell receptor beta chain derives from a study of T-cell memory formation after mild COVID-19 (dated by TCRdb to the early 2020s). At the level of the whole study: Most TCR sequence clusters were specific to one of the two donors. In two donors, T-cell clones that expanded and contracted after mild COVID-19 were tracked by sequencing TCRalpha and TCRbeta repertoires over time. Two young, previously healthy adult volunteers, one female and one male, were included in the cohort. The paper's findings and limits, for the study overall: Some responding clones were detected in pre-infection memory, which suggested that pre-existing cross-reactive memory T cells had joined the SARS-CoV-2 response. Only a couple of mild cases were covered in the study, and larger cohorts including severe cases with pre-infection samples were considered necessary. Clones that contracted from day 15 to 85 showed balanced CD4/CD8 phenotypes, whereas a second wave of clones that expanded from day 15 to 37 leaned towards CD4+. Contracting CD4+ clones turned up mainly in the CM and EM memory subsets, whereas EMRA was where CD8+ clones were enriched. SARS-CoV-2 specificity was not confirmed for the second-wave clones peaking on day 37.

For sequencing, an Illumina NovaSeq 6000 was employed. Using 5'RACE with constant-segment primers, TCRalpha and TCRbeta cDNA libraries were constructed, with sample barcodes and unique molecular identifiers added in the process. Trizol reagent was used to extract RNA from every sample. The libraries were amplified in two PCR steps, and the second step added a second sample barcode and Illumina TruSeq adapters. Libraries were sequenced on an Illumina NovaSeq with 2 x 150 bp paired-end reads. Processing in the source paper ran as follows. With migec v1.2.7, reads were demultiplexed and then collapsed into UMI-guided consensus sequences. Using mixcr v2.1.11, UMI consensuses were aligned to TRA and TRB V and J templates and then assembled into clonotypes. A clonotype was counted as expanded or contracted only when both edgeR and NoisET called the clonotype significant, with the noise models trained on biological replicates. For edgeR calls, the cutoffs were a false discovery rate-adjusted p below 0.01 and a log2 fold-change threshold of 1. As an exploratory analysis of dynamics, PCA with hierarchical clustering was applied to max-normalized trajectories of the 1000 most abundant clonotypes. Separately sequenced CD4+ and CD8+ repertoires were used to assign the CD4 or CD8 phenotype of responding clones. TCRdb trimmed the raw reads at Q25, called clones with MiXCR and kept productive beta chains. A single entry per CDR3 protein holds the most common genes and DNA from its merged rows. None of the V and J calls come from the authors' own analysis; TCRdb made them. The sample contains approximately 300,000 distinct CDR3 sequences, about 15% of them found a single time. The ten largest clones represent 22% of the sample.

V is cut by 5 bases and J by 7 bases, and the space between the germline ends is 9 bases. The CDR3, from cysteine to phenylalanine, totals 12 residues. Of the read, only the CDR3 DNA is kept; its 36 bases are in frame from base 1. Ficoll-Paque density gradient centrifugation was the method used to isolate PBMCs. This clonotype turned up a few times. No antigen is known for it. No base quality values were provided; no much bigger clone lies one nucleotide off. Material: PBMCs or a T cell subset sorted from them (not recorded which). The sequence came from a man younger than 30 who had mild COVID-19 (a few samples of this study predate the infection). The sample titles of this study are shuffled in the database, so cell type and time point are left out; the donor was told from shared clones. The chain couples TRBV12-3 or TRBV12-4 to TRBJ2-1, with the D gene uncertain. The nucleotides are TGTGCCAGCAGTACGACGCGAAATGAGCAGTTCTTC. This codes for CASSTTRNEQFF.